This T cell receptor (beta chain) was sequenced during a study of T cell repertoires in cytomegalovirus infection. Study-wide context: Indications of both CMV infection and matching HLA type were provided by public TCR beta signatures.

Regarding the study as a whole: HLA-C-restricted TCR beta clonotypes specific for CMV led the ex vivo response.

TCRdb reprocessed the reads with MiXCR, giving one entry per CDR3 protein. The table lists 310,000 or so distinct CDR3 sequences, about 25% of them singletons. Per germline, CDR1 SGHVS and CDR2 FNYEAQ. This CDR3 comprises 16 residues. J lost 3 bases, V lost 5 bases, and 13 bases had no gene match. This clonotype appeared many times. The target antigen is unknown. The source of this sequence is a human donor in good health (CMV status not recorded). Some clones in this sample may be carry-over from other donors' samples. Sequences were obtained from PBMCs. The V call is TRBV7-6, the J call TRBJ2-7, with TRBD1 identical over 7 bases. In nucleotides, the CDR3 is TGTGCCAGCAGCGTAACTCAGGGGGTACCCCTCTACGAGCAGTACTTC. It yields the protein CASSVTQGVPLYEQYF.